These 9 T cell receptor beta chains came from one sample sequenced in a study of technical replicates of blood from a few donors. The protocol was immunoSEQ multiplex PCR, while the TCRdb copy is restricted to in-frame clones and leaves out a portion. Among about 94,000 clones listed, around 95% were seen once. Material for sequencing was T cells isolated from PBMCs. These TCRs come from a human donor in good health.

The rearrangement uses TRBV2 and TRBJ2-4; D perhaps matches TRBD2 (6 bases). This CDR3 comprises 15 residues. In germline, CDR1 is SNHLY, CDR2 FYNNEI. Trimming removed 2 bases at V and 8 bases at J, with 16 bases between. CDR3 sequence reads: CASSEQILWGDIQYF. In nucleotides, the CDR3 is TGTGCCAGCAGTGAACAGATACTATGGGGGGACATTCAGTACTTC.

The chain combines TRBV6-1 with TRBJ2-1, with a weak D call TRBD1 (5 bases). With 7 bases removed from V and 9 bases from J, the gap between germline ends came to 16 bases. This CDR3 comprises 13 residues. Germline V gene sequence: CDR1 MNHNS, CDR2 SASEGT. In DNA form, the CDR3 reads TGTGCCAGCATGGTGGATCAGGGATTTGAGCAGTTCTTC. This codes for CASMVDQGFEQFF.

J is TRBJ1-1 and V is TRBV19, with unresolved D. The CDR3 extends over 12 amino acids. With 7 bases removed from V and 2 bases from J, the gap between germline ends came to 8 bases. Germline V gene data show CDR1 as LNHDA and CDR2 as SQIVND (reference sequence). CDR3 bases: TGTGCCAGTATGAGGGTCAACACTGAAGCTTTCTTT. Translated, it gives CASMRVNTEAFF.

The V and J genes are TRBV19 and TRBJ2-1; possibly TRBD1 for D (5 bases). Trimming removed 1 base at V and 1 base at J, with 11 bases between. The length of the CDR3 is 16 residues. Germline values: CDR1 LNHDA, CDR2 SQIVND (reference sequence). CDR3 in amino acids: CASSIVPGPSYNEQFF. The CDR3 DNA reads TGTGCCAGTAGTATAGTCCCAGGGCCTTCCTACAATGAGCAGTTCTTC.

The rearrangement uses TRBV9 and TRBJ1-1; 8 bases match TRBD1. With 0 bases clipped from V and 4 bases from J, the junction kept 5 bases outside the gene matches. The germline V gene encodes CDR1 SGDLS and CDR2 YYNGEE. This CDR3 has 15 amino acids. The CDR3 region is CASSVDGQGITEAFF. DNA for the CDR3: TGTGCCAGCAGCGTAGACGGACAGGGTATCACTGAAGCTTTCTTT. The variable domain in full, with the rest retrieved from reference TRBV9 and TRBJ1-1, is DSGVTQTPKHLITATGQRVTLRCSPRSGDLSVYWYQQSLDQGLQFLIQYYNGEERAKGNILERFSAQQFPDLHSELNLSSLELGDSALYFCASSVDGQGITEAFFGQGTRLTVV.

The rearrangement uses TRBV28 and TRBJ2-7, with 8 bases lining up with TRBD1. Germline V CDR1 and CDR2: MDHEN, SYDVKM. The V gene end was trimmed by 2 bases and the J gene end by 4 bases; junction bases not matched to a gene: 7. The CDR3 runs 15 residues. DNA of the CDR3: TGTGCCAGCAGTTTAGTTGGGACAGGCATGTACGAGCAGTACTTC. Protein sequence: CASSLVGTGMYEQYF. Filled out from reference TRBV28 and TRBJ2-7, the complete variable domain reads DVKVTQSSRYLVKRTGEKVFLECVQDMDHENMFWYRQDPGLGLRLIYFSYDVKMKEKGDIPEGYSVSREKKERFSLILESASTNQTSMYLCASSLVGTGMYEQYFGPGTRLTVT.

This clone has only one observation. The V gene is TRBV7-9, the J gene TRBJ2-7; D not resolved. Trimming took 2 bases from V and 0 from J, leaving 8 bases between them. Germline lookup yields CDR1 SEHNR and CDR2 FQNEAQ (reference sequence). This CDR3 spans 14 amino acids. DNA of the CDR3: TGTGCCAGCAGCTTACTGGGCAGCTCCTACGAGCAGTACTTC. Translated, it gives CASSLLGSSYEQYF.

This clone has just one count. The gene calls are TRBV6-5 and TRBJ2-7; no firm D call. CDR1 MNHEY and CDR2 SVGAGI come from the germline V gene. Trimming stripped 7 bases from V and 5 bases from J, with 12 bases between. The CDR3 sequence is 12 residues long. The DNA of the CDR3 is TGTGCCAGCACCGACTCGGTCGACGAGCAGTACTTC. This gives the protein CASTDSVDEQYF.

The rearrangement joins TRBV9 to TRBJ1-1; D uncertain. This CDR3 has 12 residues. Deletions cut 4 bases from V and 2 bases from J, with 6 bases between. Germline lookup yields CDR1 SGDLS and CDR2 YYNGEE. The chain's CDR3 is CASSSQNTEAFF. In DNA, the CDR3 is TGTGCCAGCAGCTCCCAAAACACTGAAGCTTTCTTT.